The clone carrying this T cell receptor (beta chain) was counted a few times. TCRdb re-derived calls from the RT-PCR reads in MiXCR, one entry per CDR3 protein. This table holds more than 850,000 distinct CDR3 sequences, about 20% found once. The germline V and J ends were trimmed by 6 bases and 5 bases, with 11 bases remaining between them. The CDR3 sequence is 11 residues long. Germline CDR1 reads DFQATT; CDR2 reads SNEGSKA (reference sequence). The sample comes from a study of patients and donors after allogeneic stem cell transplantation. This rearrangement joins TRBV20-1 to TRBJ2-7; either TRBD1 or TRBD2 may supply D (5 bases each). What was sequenced was blood, either unsorted or a sorted T cell fraction (not recorded which). The source is a human donor who was either an allogeneic HSCT recipient or a stem cell or donor lymphocyte infusion donor (not recorded which). It is not recorded whose cells these are; they may come from a transplant donor. CDR3 sequence: CSAPRDHEQYF. The CDR3 DNA reads as TGCAGTGCCCCCAGGGACCACGAGCAGTACTTC.